This passage covers 4 T cell receptor beta chains from one sample sequenced in a study of regulatory T cells in long-lasting Graves disease. Relying on iRepertoire HTBI primers and Arm-PCR of CDR3 regions, the team built TCR beta libraries. TCRdb redid the calling of the multiplex PCR reads with MiXCR, one entry per CDR3 protein. This table has hundreds of thousands of distinct CDR3 sequences, approximately 15% appearing once. The time point was: newly diagnosed GD, antithyroid drugs for less than 3 months. Preparation of the TCR library used RNA extracted from PBMCs. The same sample was also used in a study of T cells in Graves' hyperthyroidism and ophthalmopathy.

The source material was peripheral blood mononuclear cells (PBMCs), sampled at new diagnosis, from a patient treated with antithyroid drugs. Receptor source: a woman aged 40 to 50 with Graves disease.

This clonotype has at least ten counts. J is TRBJ2-7 and V is TRBV15, with D perhaps TRBD2 (5 bases). CDR1 and CDR2 (germline): LNHNV, YYDKDF (reference sequence). This CDR3 contains 15 residues. The V end lost 4 bases, the J end lost 0 bases, and 13 bases lay between the germline ends. The CDR3 DNA is TGTGCCACCAGCACCGGACCGGGAAGCTCCTACGAGCAGTACTTC. Protein product: CATSTGPGSSYEQYF.

This clonotype has at least ten counts. The chain carries TRBV24-1 and TRBJ2-7; D might be TRBD1 or TRBD2, each matching 5 bases. This CDR3 is 13 amino acids long. Trimming removed 7 bases at V and 1 base at J, with 10 bases between. Per germline, CDR1 KGHDR and CDR2 SFDVKD. DNA for the CDR3: TGTGCCACCAGCGGGACCGTTTCCTACGAGCAGTACTTC. Protein sequence: CATSGTVSYEQYF.

The rearrangement links TRBV11-2 to TRBJ2-1, with 11 bases that match TRBD2. J lost 7 bases, V lost 5 bases, and 4 bases had no gene match. CDR1 is SGHAT and CDR2 is FQNNGV in the germline V gene. The CDR3 extends over 14 amino acids. The CDR3 DNA reads as TGTGCCAGCAGCCCAGCTAGCGGGAGGAATGAGCAGTTCTTC. Its protein product is CASSPASGRNEQFF.

This clonotype was detected only a few times. The chain carries TRBV6-1 and TRBJ1-2; D is ambiguous. The CDR3 spans 16 residues. V was clipped by 7 bases and J by 0 bases, with 18 bases between them. Looked up from germline, CDR1 is MNHNS and CDR2 is SASEGT. The CDR3 region has the DNA TGTGCCAGCACCTCCGGTGGCGGCAGCCCTAACTATGGCTACACCTTC. It yields the protein CASTSGGGSPNYGYTF.